These 3 T cell receptor beta chains originate from one sample sequenced in a study of graft-versus-host responses after intestinal transplantation. No antigen has been assigned to these receptors. Sequenced by immunoSEQ multiplex PCR; TCRdb stores in-frame clones only, minus some. The table records about 88,000 clones, 85% to 95% of them present only once. The sample in question was unstimulated CD4+ T cells sorted from spleen or lymph node cells, obtained before transplant. Receptors originate from a human donor who was the organ donor for an intestinal transplant.

The chain recombines TRBV6-1 with TRBJ1-2; D not resolved. This CDR3 region has 13 residues. Per the germline V gene, CDR1 is MNHNS and CDR2 is SASEGT. V shed 1 base and J shed 5 bases, with 8 bases lying between them. The CDR3 sequence is CASSEGPIYGYTF. As DNA, the CDR3 is TGTGCCAGCAGTGAAGGTCCCATATATGGCTACACCTTC.

The CDR3 protein is CASSISGAGAPNQPQHF. DNA for the CDR3: TGTGCCAGTAGTATTTCGGGAGCAGGGGCCCCCAATCAGCCCCAGCATTTT. V gene TRBV19 combines with J gene TRBJ1-5, with D possibly TRBD1 on 6 matching bases. Germline loops: CDR1 LNHDA, CDR2 SQIVND (reference sequence). Trimming took 3 bases from V and 3 from J, leaving 18 bases between them. The CDR3 extends over 17 amino acids.

V is TRBV5-4 and J is TRBJ2-1; D call uncertain. V was clipped by 4 bases and J by 5 bases, with 10 bases between them. The CDR3 is made up of 13 amino acids. CDR1 and CDR2 (germline): SGHNT, YYREEE (reference sequence). The CDR3 protein is CASSQRQNNEQFF. CDR3 nucleotide sequence: TGTGCCAGCAGCCAGAGACAAAACAATGAGCAGTTCTTC.